The present TCR beta chain was sequenced within a study of metastatic and nonmetastatic thyroid tumors (dated by TCRdb to about 2020). Regarding the research as a whole: The researchers compared repertoires between peripheral blood samples and tumor or nodule tissue samples from patients with malignant or benign thyroid disease. Findings and caveats that apply to the study as a whole: TCR beta diversity was reported as significantly higher in malignant tumors than in benign nodules, in both blood and tumor samples.

This clone was seen more than once but under ten times. The specificity of this receptor is unknown. One base away there is no much larger clone; base qualities are not given. Relative to germline, V is missing 5 bases and J is missing 5 bases, with 13 bases of the junction outside any gene match. Measured from the cysteine to the phenylalanine, the CDR3 is 17 residues long. The CDR3 DNA has 51 bases and is translated from base 1. CDR1 is given as SGHDN and CDR2 as FVKESK, both from the germline V gene. No patient had received any treatment before thyroid surgery. Using T-cell receptor beta sequencing, the study looked back at clinical samples from patients collected from the early 2010s to the late 2010s. Receptors were amplified or captured by PCR. The sequencer listed for this sample is Illumina HiSeq 4000. The TCR beta-chain CDR3 region of each patient was profiled by high-throughput sequencing. The original methods were these. A classifier to discriminate distant-metastatic papillary thyroid cancer patients was built from CDR3 differences across clinicopathological groups. The Shannon index was used to assess repertoire diversity, and the Morisita-Horn index was used to assess tumor-blood repertoire similarity. TCRdb cleaned the public reads at Q25 with fastp, built clones with MiXCR and kept in-frame beta chains. The V and J calls reflect TCRdb's pipeline rather than the authors' work. The sample contains around 17,000 clones, 22% of them found a single time. About a fifth of the sample comes from the top ten.

Sequencing was performed on adjacent normal tissue. This clonotype was obtained from a female donor with papillary thyroid cancer or a benign thyroid nodule (not recorded which). Some clones in this sample may be carry-over from other donors' samples. The sequence is built from TRBV14 and TRBJ2-1; 9 central bases correspond to TRBD2. CDR3 reads: CASSSSLGGRANNEQFF. Read as DNA, the sequence is TGTGCCAGCAGCTCTTCACTAGGCGGGAGGGCCAACAATGAGCAGTTCTTC.